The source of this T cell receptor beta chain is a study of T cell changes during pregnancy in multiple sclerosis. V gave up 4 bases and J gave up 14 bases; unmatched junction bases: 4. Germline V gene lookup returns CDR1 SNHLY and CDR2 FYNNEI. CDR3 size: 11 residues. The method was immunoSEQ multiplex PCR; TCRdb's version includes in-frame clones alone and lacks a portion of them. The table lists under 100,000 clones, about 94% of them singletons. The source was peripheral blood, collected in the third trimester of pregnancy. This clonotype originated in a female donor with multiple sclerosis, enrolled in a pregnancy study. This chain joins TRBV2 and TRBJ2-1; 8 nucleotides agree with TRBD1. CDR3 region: CASSARTGKFF. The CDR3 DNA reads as TGTGCCAGCAGTGCGCGGACAGGGAAGTTCTTC.